This entry lists 26 T cell receptor beta chains sequenced from one sample in a study of shared clonotypes between healthy human individuals. Method: immunoSEQ multiplex PCR; TCRdb's copy keeps in-frame clones and lacks some. The sample holds 2 million to 3 million clones, approximately 93% seen once. Sequencing was carried out using naive CD4+ T cells from PBMCs. The subset here: CD45RA+ positively selected. The receptors derive from a man aged 18 to 30 in good health. Some clones in this sample may be carry-over from other donors' samples.

The V call is TRBV7-6, the J call TRBJ2-1; tentatively, D is TRBD2 (6 bases). The CDR3 covers 14 residues. Germline V gene sequence: CDR1 SGHVS, CDR2 FNYEAQ. Trimming shortened V by 5 bases and J by 8 bases, and 16 bases separated the two germline ends. CDR3: CASSLKTGEDEQFF. CDR3 DNA sequence: TGTGCCAGCAGCCTCAAGACGGGAGAGGATGAGCAGTTCTTC.

This clone was seen only once. The rearrangement joins TRBV30 to TRBJ2-7; 10 bases agree with TRBD1. CDR3 length equals 15 residues. V shed 3 bases and J 1 base; nucleotides not matched to a gene: 6. CDR1 and CDR2 from the germline V gene are GTSNPN and SVGIG (reference sequence). DNA of the CDR3: TGTGCCTGGAGGGTATTGGGACAGGGGTCCTACGAGCAGTACTTC. This sequence encodes CAWRVLGQGSYEQYF. Supplemented by reference TRBV30 and TRBJ2-7, the full variable domain reads SQTIHQWPATLVQPVGSPLSLECTVEGTSNPNLYWYRQAAGRGLQLLFYSVGIGQISSEVPQNLSASRPQDRQFILSSKKLLLSDSGFYLCAWRVLGQGSYEQYFGPGTRLTVT.

The chain is built from TRBV23-1 and TRBJ2-1, with a weak D call TRBD1 (5 bases). TRBV23-1 is sorted into the ORF group, with uncertain function. V lost 1 base, J lost 5 bases, and 21 bases lay in between. The CDR3 contains 18 residues. The CDR3 DNA sequence: TGCGCCAGCAGTCAATTCAGGGTCAGGCCTCCCCGGGACAATGAGCAGTTCTTC. The encoded protein is CASSQFRVRPPRDNEQFF.

The table lists this clone with a count of one. V and J are TRBV5-1 and TRBJ2-1; D is ambiguous. Trimming left V 0 bases short and J 5 bases short, with 6 bases between. Germline CDR1 reads SGHRS; CDR2 reads YFSETQ. The CDR3 runs to 13 residues. CDR3 in amino acids: CASSLVENNEQFF. The CDR3 DNA reads TGCGCCAGCAGCTTGGTCGAGAACAATGAGCAGTTCTTC.

The chain carries TRBV2 and TRBJ2-5, with D possibly matching TRBD2 (6 bases). Germline V CDR1 and CDR2: SNHLY, FYNNEI. The CDR3 covers 13 residues. V lost 7 bases and J lost 5, with 14 bases in between. CDR3 bases: TGTGCCAGCACCAGAGAGGGGAGGGAGACCCAGTACTTC. Its translation is CASTREGRETQYF.

The rearrangement uses TRBV7-9 and TRBJ2-5; D ambiguous. The V end lost 7 bases, the J end lost 5 bases, and 20 bases lay between the germline ends. Germline V gives CDR1 SEHNR, CDR2 FQNEAQ (reference sequence). This CDR3 has 15 amino acids. For the CDR3, the DNA is TGTGCCAGCACAATCCTCGACCCGCGGCGGGAGACCCAGTACTTC. Translation: CASTILDPRRETQYF.

This chain links TRBV7-9 with TRBJ1-5; D uncertain. CDR1 is SEHNR, CDR2 FQNEAQ, per germline (reference sequence). CDR3 length: 12 residues. Trimming stripped 1 base from V and 9 bases from J, with 7 bases between. The CDR3 protein is CASSLVSGPQHF. Written as DNA, the CDR3 is TGTGCCAGCAGCTTAGTGAGCGGGCCCCAGCATTTT. Full variable domain (missing parts from reference TRBV7-9 and TRBJ1-5): DTGVSQNPRHKITKRGQNVTFRCDPISEHNRLYWYRQTLGQGPEFLTYFQNEAQLEKSRLLSDRFSAERPKGSFSTLEIQRTEQGDSAMYLCASSLVSGPQHFGDGTRLSIL.

This clone was detected once. This sample also contains other DNA sequences that code for the same CDR3. The chain employs TRBV5-1 and TRBJ2-2; 9 bases agree with TRBD2. CDR3 size: 17 residues. Germline CDR1 and CDR2: SGHRS and YFSETQ. Trimming removed 0 bases from V and 5 bases from J; junction bases left unmatched: 8. The CDR3 is CASSLAGAGGVTGELFF. In DNA form, the CDR3 reads TGCGCCAGCAGCTTGGCCGGAGCGGGAGGTGTGACCGGGGAGCTGTTTTTT. Variable domain in full (rest from reference TRBV5-1 and TRBJ2-2): KAGVTQTPRYLIKTRGQQVTLSCSPISGHRSVSWYQQTPGQGLQFLFEYFSETQRNKGNFPGRFSGRQFSNSRSEMNVSTLELGDSALYLCASSLAGAGGVTGELFFGEGSRLTVL.

V usage is TRBV11-3 and J usage is TRBJ2-7; tentative D call: TRBD1 (6 bases). This CDR3 contains 15 residues. Germline-derived CDR1 and CDR2 are SGHNT and YENEEA. V was trimmed by 4 bases and J by 4 bases, leaving 17 bases between them. In DNA form, the CDR3 reads TGTGCCAGCAGCTACTCAACAGGGAGCTCTTACGAGCAGTACTTC. Translating it yields CASSYSTGSSYEQYF.

This chain connects TRBV4-1 to TRBJ2-1; 10 bases are shared with TRBD1. CDR3 size: 15 residues. V lost 6 bases and J lost 8; bases outside the gene matches: 10. CDR1 MGHRA and CDR2 YSYEKL come from the germline V gene. DNA for the CDR3: TGCGCCAGCAGTCCTGACAGGGGGCTTTACGATGAGCAGTTCTTC. Residues: CASSPDRGLYDEQFF.

This clone was seen once. The chain links TRBV11-1 to TRBJ2-7; 7 positions match TRBD2. The V gene's germline CDR1 is SGHAT and CDR2 FQDESV (reference sequence). V lost 5 bases, J lost 2 bases, and 9 bases stayed unmatched. The CDR3 totals 15 residues. CDR3 residues: CASSTRARGAYEQYF. The CDR3 region has the DNA TGTGCCAGCAGCACCCGTGCACGGGGGGCCTACGAGCAGTACTTC.

This clone showed up just once. CDR3 DNA sequence: TGTGCCAGCAGTAAAAGAAGCGGGAACTCCTACAATGAGCAGTTCTTC. This codes for CASSKRSGNSYNEQFF. The chain joins TRBV9 to TRBJ2-1, with 7 nucleotides matching TRBD2. The V gene end was trimmed by 5 bases and the J gene end by 0 bases; junction bases not matched to a gene: 8. The CDR3 is 16 amino acids. Germline V CDR1 and CDR2: SGDLS, YYNGEE.

About this clone: The same CDR3 arises from other DNA sequences in this sample as well. The J gene is TRBJ1-2, the V gene TRBV9; tentatively, D is TRBD1 (5 bases). Germline V CDR1 and CDR2: SGDLS, YYNGEE. This CDR3 has 14 residues. Trimming took 2 bases from V and 0 from J, leaving 8 bases between them. CDR3: CASSVGGSNYGYTF. The CDR3 region has the DNA TGTGCCAGCAGCGTGGGGGGGTCTAACTATGGCTACACCTTC.

The rearrangement uses TRBV20-1 and TRBJ1-2, with 9 bases fitting TRBD1. This CDR3 has 11 amino acids. Germline CDR1 is DFQATT and CDR2 is SNEGSKA (reference sequence). V lost 5 bases to trimming and J lost 10 bases; unmatched junction nucleotides: 5. This CDR3 is CSAAGQGSYTF. In DNA form, the CDR3 reads TGCAGTGCTGCGGGACAGGGTTCCTACACCTTC.

As for this clone: The junction departs from the called germline gene at one end, perhaps through a read error. The chain uses TRBV9 and TRBJ2-7; 10 nucleotides line up with TRBD1. Per germline, CDR1 SGDLS and CDR2 YYNGEE. This CDR3 region has 14 residues. The DNA for the CDR3 is TGTGCCAGCACCGTAGGGACAGGGGCCTACGAGCAGTACTTC. As protein: CASTVGTGAYEQYF.

The CDR3 coding sequence is TGTGCCAGCAGCATCTCCCATGTTTCAGCCGGGACAGGGTTGGGGGAGCAGTACTTC. This sequence encodes CASSISHVSAGTGLGEQYF. The V and J genes are TRBV12-1 and TRBJ2-7; the D call in the table, TRBD1, was not verified against the DNA. TRBV12-1 is termed a pseudogene. CDR3 size: 19 residues.

V and J are TRBV5-6 and TRBJ1-1; D possibly corresponds to TRBD1 (6 bases). This CDR3 region has 12 residues. The V gene's germline CDR1 is SGHDT and CDR2 YYEEEE. Trimming stripped 4 bases from V and 11 bases from J, with 15 bases between. The CDR3 spells CASSRAKGEAFF. For the CDR3, the DNA is TGTGCCAGCAGCCGAGCCAAGGGGGAGGCTTTCTTT. Filled out from reference TRBV5-6 and TRBJ1-1, the complete variable domain reads DAGVTQSPTHLIKTRGQQVTLRCSPKSGHDTVSWYQQALGQGPQFIFQYYEEEERQRGNFPDRFSGHQFPNYSSELNVNALLLGDSALYLCASSRAKGEAFFGQGTRLTVV.

V usage is TRBV4-3 and J usage is TRBJ2-1; 8 bases align to TRBD2. The CDR3 runs to 17 residues. J lost 5 bases, V lost 4 bases, and 13 bases had no gene match. Germline lookup yields CDR1 LGHNA and CDR2 YSLEER. CDR3 protein: CASSPGLAGPGDNEQFF. The CDR3, as DNA: TGCGCCAGCAGCCCCGGGCTAGCGGGCCCAGGGGACAATGAGCAGTTCTTC.

V gene TRBV28 combines with J gene TRBJ2-1; D remains unclear. Trimming cost V 6 bases and J 9 bases, with 18 bases left between them. In germline, CDR1 is MDHEN, CDR2 SYDVKM. This CDR3 is 14 amino acids long. The CDR3 is CASSQSNGPGEQFF. The CDR3 nucleotides read TGTGCCAGCAGCCAATCGAACGGCCCGGGTGAGCAGTTCTTC.

The V gene is TRBV29-1, the J gene TRBJ2-5; a weak D match, TRBD1 (6 bases). CDR3 length: 15 residues. Germline CDR1 is SQVTM and CDR2 is ANQGSEA. V was cut by 6 bases and J by 2 bases, with 19 bases left in between. CDR3 nucleotides: TGCAGCGTACGAAAGTCAGGGGCCCCACAAGAGACCCAGTACTTC. Translation: CSVRKSGAPQETQYF.

This clone was observed once. V is TRBV7-8 and J is TRBJ2-7; D call uncertain. This CDR3 has 15 residues. V lost 5 bases to trimming and J lost 4 bases, with 18 bases between them. Germline V gives CDR1 SGHVS, CDR2 FQNEAQ. CDR3 sequence: CASSPRWAVRYEQYF. The CDR3 coding sequence is TGTGCCAGCAGCCCGCGGTGGGCAGTGCGGTACGAGCAGTACTTC. Filled out from reference TRBV7-8 and TRBJ2-7, the complete variable domain reads GAGVSQSPRYKVAKRGQDVALRCDPISGHVSLFWYQQALGQGPEFLTYFQNEAQLDKSGLPSDRFFAERPEGSVSTLKIQRTQQEDSAVYLCASSPRWAVRYEQYFGPGTRLTVT.

The genes are TRBV27 and TRBJ1-2; D is ambiguous. This CDR3 contains 13 residues. The V gene lost 3 bases and the J gene lost 8 bases, with 13 bases spanning the gap. Germline V gene lookup returns CDR1 MNHEY and CDR2 SMNVEV (reference sequence). Here the CDR3 reads CASSFGHGLGYTF. CDR3 DNA: TGTGCCAGCAGTTTCGGCCACGGTCTAGGCTACACCTTC.

V usage is TRBV6-1 and J usage is TRBJ2-7; 12 positions agree with TRBD2. The CDR3 runs 19 residues. Germline loops: CDR1 MNHNS, CDR2 SASEGT. Trimming removed 0 bases from V and 3 bases from J; junction bases left unmatched: 12. In nucleotides, the CDR3 is TGTGCCAGCAGTGAAGCGCCGGCTAGCGGGAGGGCCTTCGACTACGAGCAGTACTTC. The encoded protein is CASSEAPASGRAFDYEQYF.

With respect to this clone: The same CDR3 also results from other DNA sequences found in this sample. This chain uses TRBV5-1 with TRBJ1-1; possible D gene TRBD1, 6 bases. V was pared by 5 bases and J by 0 bases, with 11 bases between. Germline V gene sequence: CDR1 SGHRS, CDR2 YFSETQ. This CDR3 spans 14 amino acids. The CDR3 sequence is CASSFGQLNTEAFF. The DNA of the CDR3 is TGCGCCAGCAGTTTTGGACAGTTGAACACTGAAGCTTTCTTT.

The gene calls are TRBV7-6 and TRBJ2-7, with 8 bases aligning to TRBD2. V gave up 1 base and J gave up 3 bases; unmatched junction bases: 14. Looked up from germline, CDR1 is SGHVS and CDR2 is FNYEAQ. The CDR3 extends over 18 amino acids. CDR3 protein: CASSLDPLGRGANYEQYF. The CDR3 nucleotides are TGTGCCAGCAGCTTAGACCCTCTCGGGCGGGGGGCAAACTACGAGCAGTACTTC.

The count of this clone is one. The chain couples TRBV29-1 to TRBJ1-3, with 7 nucleotides matching TRBD1. CDR3 size: 14 residues. V shed 1 base, J shed 4 bases, and the junction held 4 bases outside the gene matches. Germline CDR1 and CDR2: SQVTM and ANQGSEA. The CDR3 sequence: CSVEVLTGGNTIYF. CDR3 DNA sequence: TGCAGCGTTGAAGTCTTGACAGGGGGAAACACCATATATTTT.